This T cell receptor (beta chain) was sequenced for a study of T cells in Graves' hyperthyroidism and ophthalmopathy. Study results and caveats: The model predicted ophthalmopathy a median around six months before onset.

RNA transcripts yielded amplified TCR beta CDR3 regions. HTBI primers were used for first-round RT-PCR of the TCR CDR3. TCRdb reanalysed the multiplex PCR reads using MiXCR and keeps one entry per CDR3 protein. Among 750,000 to 900,000 distinct CDR3 sequences, approximately 40% were seen once, and the ten largest hold around 9.3%. Ten or more counts support this clonotype. The antigen is undetermined. PBMCs were collected from a roughly 9.7 ml volume of fresh peripheral blood. Trimming cost V 1 base and J 6 bases, with 13 bases left between them. Germline V CDR1 and CDR2: LNHNV, YYDKDF (reference sequence). CDR3 length: 15 residues.

V is TRBV15 and J is TRBJ1-5, with D possibly TRBD1 on 5 matching bases. The TCR sequence derives from a man aged 18 to 29 with Graves' hyperthyroidism. The sequencing sample was made of blood. The CDR3 nucleotides read TGTGCCACCAGCAGAGGGGGGGTGTCGGGTCAGCCCCAGCATTTT. It yields the protein CATSRGGVSGQPQHF.